This T cell receptor (beta chain) was captured by sequencing in a study of CD8 T cells in ankylosing spondylitis. General study findings and limits: Prior work had noted some motif variants in reactive arthritis blood and synovial fluid. Clones linked to the disease showed a CD8+ phenotype. They occurred at relatively low frequencies in peripheral blood. Apparently characteristic of ankylosing spondylitis blood was a TCR beta motif (fewer than 10 highly homologous variants). Enrichment of disease-linked clones was reportedly significant in matched ankylosing spondylitis synovial fluid.

Details on this clonotype: Antigen specificity is unknown.

MiXCR, run by TCRdb on the 5' RACE reads, gives a single entry per CDR3 protein. The repertoire holds 300,000 to 400,000 distinct CDR3 sequences, 20% to 25% seen once, with roughly 16% in the top ten. Per germline, CDR1 KGHSH and CDR2 LQKENI. V lost 4 bases to trimming and J lost 6 bases, with 19 bases between them. This CDR3 is built from 15 residues. The gene calls are TRBV18 and TRBJ2-7, with D maybe TRBD1 (6 bases). This sequence originates from a male donor with ankylosing spondylitis. Sequenced material: blood, either unsorted or a sorted T cell fraction (not recorded which). CDR3 loop: CASSLVDRRGGEQYF. CDR3 in DNA: TGTGCCAGCTCACTTGTCGACAGGCGTGGTGGCGAGCAGTACTTC.